These 21 T cell receptor beta chains originate from one sample sequenced in a study of Graves' ophthalmopathy and Graves' hyperthyroidism. Amplifying from RNA transcripts, the study obtained TCR beta CDR3 regions. HTBI-primed first-round RT-PCR preceded second-round multiplex PCR. One entry per CDR3 protein, called by TCRdb with MiXCR from the multiplex PCR reads. The sample holds some 400,000 distinct CDR3 sequences, roughly 18% seen once. The specimen was peripheral blood. Receptors originate from a woman under 30 with Graves' ophthalmopathy.

The V call is TRBV6-1, the J call TRBJ1-1; D is unresolved. The germline V gene encodes CDR1 MNHNS and CDR2 SASEGT. V lost 7 bases and J 6 bases, leaving 12 bases between the germline ends. The CDR3 runs to 12 residues. The CDR3 DNA sequence: TGTGCCAGCATCTCCTCATGGGCTGAAGCTTTCTTT. Translated: CASISSWAEAFF.

In this sample, this clonotype turned up many times. The chain employs TRBV12-3 or TRBV12-4 and TRBJ1-1; D may be TRBD1 (5 bases). Trimming left V 5 bases short and J 0 bases short, with 7 bases between. The CDR3 length is 13 residues. The CDR3 nucleotides read TGTGCCAGCAGTATGACAGTGAACACTGAAGCTTTCTTT. As protein: CASSMTVNTEAFF.

This clonotype occurred many times. The V call is TRBV6-2 or TRBV6-3, the J call TRBJ1-3; 9 nucleotides align to TRBD1. After removal of 6 bases from V and 8 bases from J, the junction contained 14 bases not matched to a gene. This CDR3 region has 16 residues. Per germline, CDR1 MNHEY and CDR2 SVGEGT. The CDR3 region is CASSPLMGTGKDTIYF. CDR3 nucleotides: TGTGCCAGCAGCCCCCTCATGGGGACAGGGAAGGACACCATATATTTT.

The table lists this clonotype with many counts. The V and J genes are TRBV6-1 and TRBJ2-5, with D hard to call. The CDR3 runs to 15 residues. Germline V gene data show CDR1 as MNHNS and CDR2 as SASEGT. V lost 0 bases to trimming and J lost 1 base, with 9 bases between them. CDR3: CASSEAEGFQETQYF. CDR3 DNA: TGTGCCAGCAGTGAAGCAGAAGGATTCCAAGAGACCCAGTACTTC.

The V and J genes are TRBV11-3 and TRBJ1-6; D unresolved. The CDR3 is 14 amino acids. V was clipped by 0 bases and J by 8 bases, with 8 bases between them. Germline-derived CDR1 and CDR2 are SGHNT and YENEEA. As DNA, the CDR3 is TGTGCCAGCAGCTTAGAATCCGGGGATTCACCCCTCCACTTT. Residues: CASSLESGDSPLHF.

This clonotype was seen at least ten times. This chain uses TRBV6-5 with TRBJ2-2; tentatively, D is TRBD2 (7 bases). Looked up from germline, CDR1 is MNHEY and CDR2 is SVGAGI. The CDR3 loop spans 15 amino acids. The V and J ends lost 2 bases and 6 bases respectively, with 13 bases between them. CDR3 loop: CASSYGGGPAGELFF. DNA of the CDR3: TGTGCCAGCAGTTACGGGGGGGGGCCCGCCGGGGAGCTGTTTTTT.

This clonotype came up many times. This sequence joins TRBV5-1 and TRBJ1-2, with D tentatively TRBD1 (5 bases). V was clipped by 1 base and J by 8 bases, with 21 bases between them. The V gene's germline CDR1 is SGHRS and CDR2 YFSETQ. The CDR3 is 16 residues long. In nucleotides, the CDR3 is TGCGCCAGCAGCTTGACGCTTTCCGGGGCCGGCGGCGGCTACACCTTC. Encoded protein: CASSLTLSGAGGGYTF. The complete variable domain, with remaining parts taken from reference TRBV5-1 and TRBJ1-2, reads KAGVTQTPRYLIKTRGQQVTLSCSPISGHRSVSWYQQTPGQGLQFLFEYFSETQRNKGNFPGRFSGRQFSNSRSEMNVSTLELGDSALYLCASSLTLSGAGGGYTFGSGTRLTVV.

This clonotype was found many times. The rearrangement links TRBV5-1 to TRBJ2-7, with 8 positions matching TRBD1. Germline CDR1 is SGHRS and CDR2 is YFSETQ. The CDR3 has 15 amino acids. The V segment lost 0 bases and the J segment 5 bases; nucleotides outside the gene matches: 7. The CDR3 is CASSLGTGRLNEQYF. CDR3 nucleotides: TGCGCCAGCAGCTTGGGGACAGGGAGGCTTAACGAGCAGTACTTC. Full variable domain (outside the CDR3, taken from reference TRBV5-1 and TRBJ2-7): KAGVTQTPRYLIKTRGQQVTLSCSPISGHRSVSWYQQTPGQGLQFLFEYFSETQRNKGNFPGRFSGRQFSNSRSEMNVSTLELGDSALYLCASSLGTGRLNEQYFGPGTRLTVT.

This clonotype was observed many times. V gene TRBV20-1 combines with J gene TRBJ2-5; a possible D gene is TRBD1 (6 bases). Deletions cut 3 bases from V and 5 bases from J, with 16 bases between. Germline values: CDR1 DFQATT, CDR2 SNEGSKA (reference sequence). The CDR3 runs to 14 residues. CDR3 in amino acids: CSARAPGVRETQYF. The CDR3 DNA follows: TGCAGTGCTAGGGCGCCAGGGGTCCGGGAGACCCAGTACTTC.

At least ten counts were recorded for this clonotype. The CDR3 spells CASSHRVVSNQPQHF. In DNA, the CDR3 is TGTGCCAGCAGTCACAGGGTAGTGAGCAATCAGCCCCAGCATTTT. V is TRBV28 and J is TRBJ1-5, with a weak D call TRBD1 (6 bases). Trimming pared 5 bases from V and 1 base from J, leaving 12 bases between. Looked up from germline, CDR1 is MDHEN and CDR2 is SYDVKM. The CDR3 totals 15 residues.

The gene calls are TRBV11-2 and TRBJ1-2; D not resolved. The V and J ends lost 3 bases and 3 bases respectively, with 8 bases between them. Germline loops: CDR1 SGHAT, CDR2 FQNNGV. CDR3 length: 13 amino acids. The chain's CDR3 is CASSFNAHYGYTF. CDR3 coding DNA: TGTGCCAGCAGCTTCAACGCCCACTATGGCTACACCTTC.

This clonotype appeared a few times. The chain uses TRBV28 and TRBJ1-6; a weak D match, TRBD1 (6 bases). Trimming pared 6 bases from V and 8 bases from J, leaving 20 bases between. Germline V gene sequence: CDR1 MDHEN, CDR2 SYDVKM. CDR3 size: 16 residues. CDR3 residues: CASRSQGGGGHSPLHF. Written as DNA, the CDR3 is TGTGCCAGCAGGTCTCAGGGTGGGGGGGGCCATTCACCCCTCCACTTT. Drawing the rest from reference TRBV28 and TRBJ1-6, the complete variable domain is DVKVTQSSRYLVKRTGEKVFLECVQDMDHENMFWYRQDPGLGLRLIYFSYDVKMKEKGDIPEGYSVSREKKERFSLILESASTNQTSMYLCASRSQGGGGHSPLHFGNGTRLTVT.

In this sample, this clonotype turned up many times. The CDR3 loop reads CATSREQGGTGELFF. As DNA, the CDR3 is TGTGCCACCAGCAGAGAACAGGGGGGGACCGGGGAGCTGTTTTTT. The V and J genes are TRBV15 and TRBJ2-2, with a tentative D call TRBD1 (8 bases). V was clipped by 0 bases and J by 5 bases, with 10 bases between them. Germline CDR1 is LNHNV and CDR2 is YYDKDF (reference sequence). CDR3 length: 15 amino acids.

This clonotype was seen many times. This chain joins TRBV28 and TRBJ2-7; D gene ambiguous. The ends were cut back, 1 base at V and 2 bases at J, with 6 bases in the middle. The CDR3 contains 13 residues. Germline V gene sequence: CDR1 MDHEN, CDR2 SYDVKM. The CDR3 region is CASSLLSPYEQYF. CDR3 DNA: TGTGCCAGCAGTTTATTGTCTCCCTACGAGCAGTACTTC.

This clonotype has at least ten counts. This chain connects TRBV19 to TRBJ1-5; tentative D call: TRBD1 (6 bases). Germline V gene data show CDR1 as LNHDA and CDR2 as SQIVND (reference sequence). The CDR3 is 13 residues long. V lost 3 bases to trimming and J lost 6 bases, with 9 bases between them. CDR3 protein: CASSMGGGQPQHF. CDR3 DNA sequence: TGTGCCAGTAGTATGGGAGGGGGTCAGCCCCAGCATTTT.

This clonotype was seen only a few times. The chain carries TRBV19 and TRBJ2-4; weak D call: TRBD2 (6 bases). From germline, CDR1 is LNHDA and CDR2 SQIVND (reference sequence). Trimming removed 5 bases from V and 2 bases from J, with 19 bases in between. The CDR3 covers 17 residues. The CDR3 reads CASSQEGTARSKNIQYF. Here the CDR3 DNA reads TGTGCCAGTAGTCAGGAGGGGACTGCAAGGTCCAAAAACATTCAGTACTTC.

The V gene is TRBV24-1, the J gene TRBJ1-2; D possibly corresponds to TRBD1 (5 bases). This CDR3 contains 17 residues. Germline CDR1 reads KGHDR; CDR2 reads SFDVKD. V dropped 2 bases and J dropped 4 bases, with 19 bases sitting between them. CDR3 residues: CATSDSRDEARGYGYTF. CDR3 bases: TGTGCCACCAGTGATTCCCGGGACGAGGCAAGGGGCTATGGCTACACCTTC.

This clonotype came up many times. DNA for the CDR3: TGTGCCAGCAGCTTTTGGGGCACGAACACTGAAGCTTTCTTT. Encoded protein: CASSFWGTNTEAFF. The V call is TRBV7-2, the J call TRBJ1-1, with a possible D match to TRBD1 (5 bases). Germline V CDR1 and CDR2: SGHTA, FQGNSA. V shed 3 bases and J shed 1 base, with 9 bases lying between them. CDR3 length: 14 residues. Full variable domain (remainder filled in from reference TRBV7-2 and TRBJ1-1): GAGVSQSPSNKVTEKGKDVELRCDPISGHTALYWYRQSLGQGLEFLIYFQGNSAPDKSGLPSDRFSAERTGGSVSTLTIQRTQQEDSAVYLCASSFWGTNTEAFFGQGTRLTVV.

This clonotype showed up many times. CDR3 DNA: TGTGCCAGCAGTTTCAGGGCTTTTCGGACAGACCAAGAGACCCAGTACTTC. Translating it yields CASSFRAFRTDQETQYF. This rearrangement joins TRBV27 to TRBJ2-5; tentative D call: TRBD1 (6 bases). This CDR3 is built from 17 residues. The germline V gene has CDR1 MNHEY and CDR2 SMNVEV (reference sequence). Trimming left V 3 bases short and J 0 bases short, with 17 bases between.

The chain joins TRBV7-2 to TRBJ2-5; TRBD2 agrees at 9 bases. In germline, CDR1 is SGHTA, CDR2 FQGNSA. With V trimmed by 3 bases and J by 3 bases, 2 bases remained unmatched. The CDR3 sequence is 14 residues long. The chain's CDR3 is CASSFRLAEETQYF. For the CDR3, the DNA is TGTGCCAGCAGCTTTAGACTAGCGGAAGAGACCCAGTACTTC. Variable domain in full (rest from reference TRBV7-2 and TRBJ2-5): GAGVSQSPSNKVTEKGKDVELRCDPISGHTALYWYRQSLGQGLEFLIYFQGNSAPDKSGLPSDRFSAERTGGSVSTLTIQRTQQEDSAVYLCASSFRLAEETQYFGPGTRLLVL.

In its sample, this clonotype was seen many times. The chain combines TRBV6-6 with TRBJ1-5; 12 bases match TRBD1. Germline trimming cut 5 bases from V and 1 base from J; bases unmatched to any gene: 12. The CDR3 totals 19 residues. Germline V gives CDR1 MNHNY, CDR2 SVGAGI (reference sequence). CDR3 sequence (DNA): TGTGCCAGCAGTCCCAAGGGAGGGACAGGGGGCGTCAGCAATCAGCCCCAGCATTTT. This encodes CASSPKGGTGGVSNQPQHF.